These T cell receptor beta chains were read from a single sample in a study of CD8+ T cells in alopecia areata. Data came from immunoSEQ multiplex PCR; TCRdb stores just in-frame clones and leaves some out. The sample comprises hundreds of thousands of clones, 57% of which are singletons, and around 0.44% rests with the top ten. This material consisted of CD4+ T cells sorted from blood, taken at week 0. These receptors came from a human donor with alopecia areata. Each CDR3 is given with its conserved first and last residue. D genes are given only for firm matches. Size is stated for part of the rows, as once, few or many counts, or as a class when the clone is expanded.

j_call clone_size v_call d_call cdr3_aa cdr3_nt
TRBJ2-6 - TRBV11-2 - CASSRPGGGNVLTF TGTGCCAGCAGCAGGCCTGGAGGAGGCAACGTCCTGACTTTC
TRBJ2-3 - TRBV11-2 TRBD2 CASSLVLAGTDTQYF TGTGCCAGCAGCTTAGTGCTAGCGGGAACAGATACGCAGTATTTT
TRBJ2-7 - TRBV30 TRBD2 CAWSPGLAGLEQYF TGTGCCTGGAGTCCGGGACTAGCGGGGTTAGAGCAGTACTTC
TRBJ1-1 - TRBV2 - CATTGAEAFF TGTGCCACCACCGGGGCTGAAGCTTTCTTT
TRBJ2-7 - TRBV15 - CATSFGQTYEQYF TGTGCCACCAGCTTTGGACAGACCTACGAGCAGTACTTC
TRBJ2-2 few TRBV29-1 - CSAVLANTGELFF TGCAGCGCAGTACTAGCGAACACCGGGGAGCTGTTTTTT
TRBJ2-7 - TRBV9 TRBD1 CASSVELAPGGEQYF TGTGCCAGCAGCGTAGAATTAGCTCCAGGGGGCGAGCAGTACTTC
TRBJ2-2 - TRBV6-1 TRBD1 CASRTQTGVTGELFF TGTGCCAGCAGGACTCAGACAGGGGTCACCGGGGAGCTGTTTTTT
TRBJ2-7 - TRBV9 TRBD1 CASSPVVDRAHEQYF TGTGCCAGCAGCCCAGTGGTGGACAGGGCCCACGAGCAGTACTTC
TRBJ2-1 - TRBV11-2 TRBD2 CASSPPGRGNYNEQFF TGTGCCAGCAGCCCACCCGGGAGGGGAAACTACAATGAGCAGTTCTTC
TRBJ2-7 - TRBV6-1 - CASSESREYEQYF TGTGCCAGCAGTGAGAGTCGAGAGTACGAGCAGTACTTC
TRBJ2-5 - TRBV18 - CASSPEQETQYF TGTGCCAGCTCACCCGAGCAAGAGACCCAGTACTTC
TRBJ1-1 - TRBV2 - CASSWDGMAFF TGTGCCAGCAGTTGGGACGGGATGGCTTTCTTT
TRBJ1-1 - TRBV6-5 - CASSYRGEAFF TGTGCCAGCAGTTACAGGGGCGAAGCTTTCTTT
TRBJ2-2 - TRBV29-1 TRBD1 CSVEPNTDRGHTGELFF TGCAGCGTTGAACCGAACACAGACAGGGGACACACCGGGGAGCTGTTTTTT
TRBJ2-1 - TRBV5-1 - CASSGGGANYNEQFF TGCGCCAGCAGCGGCGGAGGGGCTAATTACAATGAGCAGTTCTTC
TRBJ2-7 few TRBV29-1 TRBD1 CSARDRGYEQYF TGCAGCGCCAGGGACAGGGGGTACGAGCAGTACTTC
TRBJ2-3 - TRBV5-6 - CASSRRAGHTDTQYF TGTGCCAGCAGCCGGAGGGCAGGACACACAGATACGCAGTATTTT
TRBJ1-4 - TRBV29-1 - CSVAGAGNEKLFF TGCAGCGTCGCAGGGGCTGGGAATGAAAAACTGTTTTTT
TRBJ1-2 once TRBV15 - CATSILSTGFGYTF TGTGCCACCAGCATCCTTTCCACAGGGTTTGGCTACACCTTC